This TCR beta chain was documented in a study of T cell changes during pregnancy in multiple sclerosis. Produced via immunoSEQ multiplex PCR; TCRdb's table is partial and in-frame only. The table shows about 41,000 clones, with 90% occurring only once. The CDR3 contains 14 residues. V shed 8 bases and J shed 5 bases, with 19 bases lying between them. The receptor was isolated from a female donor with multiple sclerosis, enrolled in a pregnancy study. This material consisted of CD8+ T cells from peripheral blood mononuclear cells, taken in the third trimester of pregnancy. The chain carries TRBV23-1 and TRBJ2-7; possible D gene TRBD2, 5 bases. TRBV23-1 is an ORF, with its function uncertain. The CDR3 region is CASPHGSIEDEQYF. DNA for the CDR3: TGCGCCAGCCCACATGGGAGTATTGAGGACGAGCAGTACTTC.